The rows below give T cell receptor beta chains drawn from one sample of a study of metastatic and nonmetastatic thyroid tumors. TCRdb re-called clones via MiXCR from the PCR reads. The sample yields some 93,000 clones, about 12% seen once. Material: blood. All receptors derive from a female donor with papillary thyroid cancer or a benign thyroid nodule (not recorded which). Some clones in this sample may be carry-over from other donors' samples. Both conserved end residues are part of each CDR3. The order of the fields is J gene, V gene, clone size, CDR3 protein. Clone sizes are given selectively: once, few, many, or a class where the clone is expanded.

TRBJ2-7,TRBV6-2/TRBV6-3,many,CASSQIATGLAPYEQYF
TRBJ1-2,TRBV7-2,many,CASSLLAGYTF
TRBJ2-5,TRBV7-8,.,CASSLELAGETQYF
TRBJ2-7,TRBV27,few,CASRPNRDTPYEQYF
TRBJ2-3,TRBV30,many,CAWREAYSTDTQYF
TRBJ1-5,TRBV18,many,CASSPPSGQRNQPQHF
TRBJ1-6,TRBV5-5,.,CASSLGYPSPLHF
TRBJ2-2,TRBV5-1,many,CASSLGTGVPGELFF
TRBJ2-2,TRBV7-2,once,CASILVGSVTGELFF
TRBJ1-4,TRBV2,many,CASSDGRGQDEKLFF
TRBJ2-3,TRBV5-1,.,CASRSSASTDTQYF
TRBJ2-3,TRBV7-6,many,CASSLGQNTDTQYF
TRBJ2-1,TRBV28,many,CASSSTGVYNEQFF